This TCR beta chain is from a study of T cells in narcolepsy. The study, taken as a whole, reports: Some memory CD4+ repertoires had no autoreactive clone sequences. Blood of same and different patients, but not healthy controls, reportedly held recurring autoreactive clonotypes. HCRT-specific and TRIB2-specific autoreactive clonotypes appeared among same-patient CSF and blood CD4+ clonotypes.

Comments on this clone: Antigen unknown.

Repertoires were generated with immunoSEQ multiplex PCR, while TCRdb's copy carries only in-frame clones and drops some. The sample shows more than 20,000 clones, roughly 86% of them seen only once. The sample taken for sequencing was memory (CD45RA-) CD4+ T cells from blood. This receptor was taken from a human donor in good health.

The CDR3 spells CASGLTGIWTFF. CDR3 coding DNA: TGTGCCAGCGGGTTAACAGGGATCTGGACTTTCTTT. This rearrangement joins TRBV28 to TRBJ1-1, with D perhaps matching TRBD1 (6 bases). Trimming took off 8 bases at V and 12 bases at J, with 19 bases between the two ends. The CDR3 runs to 12 residues. Germline V CDR1 and CDR2: MDHEN, SYDVKM.